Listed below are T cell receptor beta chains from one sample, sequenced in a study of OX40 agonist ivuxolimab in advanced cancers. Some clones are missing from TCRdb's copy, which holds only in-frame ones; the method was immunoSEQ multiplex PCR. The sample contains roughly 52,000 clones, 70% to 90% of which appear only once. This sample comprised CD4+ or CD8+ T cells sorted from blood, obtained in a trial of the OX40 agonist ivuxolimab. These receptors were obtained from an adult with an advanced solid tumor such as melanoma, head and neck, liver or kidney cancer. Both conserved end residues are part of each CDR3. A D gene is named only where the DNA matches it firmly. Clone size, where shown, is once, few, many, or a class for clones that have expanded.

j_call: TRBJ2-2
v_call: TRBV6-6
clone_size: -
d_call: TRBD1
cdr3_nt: TGTGCCAGCGCCGGGACAGGGGGCTCCACCGGGGAGCTGTTTTTT
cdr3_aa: CASAGTGGSTGELFF

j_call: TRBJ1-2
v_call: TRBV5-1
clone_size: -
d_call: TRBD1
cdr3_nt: TGCGCCAGCAGCTTGGCCGCGGGACAGTCTTATGGCTACACCTTC
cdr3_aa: CASSLAAGQSYGYTF

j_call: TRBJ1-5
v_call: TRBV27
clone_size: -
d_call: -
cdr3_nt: TGTGCCAGCAGTTTATCGCTCAGTGGCAATCAGCCCCAGCATTTT
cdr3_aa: CASSLSLSGNQPQHF

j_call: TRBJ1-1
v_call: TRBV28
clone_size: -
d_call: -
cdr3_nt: TGTGCCAGCACCAAAGCGGGGGTAGGTGCTTTCTTT
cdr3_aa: CASTKAGVGAFF

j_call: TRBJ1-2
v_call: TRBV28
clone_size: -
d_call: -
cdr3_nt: TGTGCCAGCTCTCGCCGGGACTTATACTATGGCTACACCTTC
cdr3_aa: CASSRRDLYYGYTF

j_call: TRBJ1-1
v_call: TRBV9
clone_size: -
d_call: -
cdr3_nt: TGTGCCAGCAGCGGGGACGGGGGCGCCCGGATCACTGAAGCTTTCTTT
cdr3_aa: CASSGDGGARITEAFF

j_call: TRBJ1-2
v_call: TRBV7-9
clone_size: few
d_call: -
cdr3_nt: TGTGCCAGCAGCTTTCAACAGAACGATGGCTACACCTTC
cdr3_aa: CASSFQQNDGYTF

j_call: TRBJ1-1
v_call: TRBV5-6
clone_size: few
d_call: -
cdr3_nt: TGTGCCAGCAGCTTGGCGGCAGACACTGAAGCTTTCTTT
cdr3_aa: CASSLAADTEAFF

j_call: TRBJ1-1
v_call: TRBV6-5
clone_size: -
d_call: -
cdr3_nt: TGTGCCAGCAGCCCGGACAGTTACACTGAAGCTTTCTTT
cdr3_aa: CASSPDSYTEAFF

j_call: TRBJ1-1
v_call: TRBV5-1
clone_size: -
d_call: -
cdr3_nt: TGCGCCAGCAGCGATGGACACTTGAACACTGAAGCTTTCTTT
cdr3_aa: CASSDGHLNTEAFF

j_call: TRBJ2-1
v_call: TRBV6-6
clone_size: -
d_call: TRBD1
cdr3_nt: TGTGCCAGTTCTAGGGACAGGGTGATGTTCTTC
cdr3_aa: CASSRDRVMFF

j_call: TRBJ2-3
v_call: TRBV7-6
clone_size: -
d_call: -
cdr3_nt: TGTGCCAGCAGCCCCCGGGTCGGCGCAGATACGCAGTATTTT
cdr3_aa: CASSPRVGADTQYF

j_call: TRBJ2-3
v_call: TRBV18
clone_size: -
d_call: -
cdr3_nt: TGTGCCAGCTCACCTGGGGGCGGAGGGAGCACAGATACGCAGTATTTT
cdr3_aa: CASSPGGGGSTDTQYF

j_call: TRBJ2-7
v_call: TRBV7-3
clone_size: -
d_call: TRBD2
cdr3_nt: TGTGCCAGCAGCTTAGGACTAGGCTACGAGCAGTACTTC
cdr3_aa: CASSLGLGYEQYF

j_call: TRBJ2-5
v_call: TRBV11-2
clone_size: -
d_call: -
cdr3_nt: TGTGCCAGCAGCTTTCTAACAGTTCAAGAGACCCAGTACTTC
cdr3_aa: CASSFLTVQETQYF

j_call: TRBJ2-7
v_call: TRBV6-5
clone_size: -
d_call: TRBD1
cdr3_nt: TGTGCCAGCAGTTACTCGAAGGGGACAGGGGGCCACGAGCAGTACTTC
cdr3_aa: CASSYSKGTGGHEQYF

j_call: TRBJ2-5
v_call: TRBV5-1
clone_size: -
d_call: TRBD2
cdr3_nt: TGCGCCAGCAGCTTGGCGGGAGGGAGAGAGACCCAGTACTTC
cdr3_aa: CASSLAGGRETQYF

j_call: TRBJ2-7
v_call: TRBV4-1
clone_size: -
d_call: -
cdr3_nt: TGCGCCAGCAGCGATCCGGACTCGACCGACGAGCAGTACTTC
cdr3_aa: CASSDPDSTDEQYF

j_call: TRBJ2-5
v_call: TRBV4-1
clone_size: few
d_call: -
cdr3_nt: TGCGCCAGCAGCCAAGAAGGGACCCAGTACTTC
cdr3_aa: CASSQEGTQYF

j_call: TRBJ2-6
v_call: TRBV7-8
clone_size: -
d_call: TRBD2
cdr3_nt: TGTGCCAGCAGCTTAGTAGCGGGAGAAGGGGCTGGGGCCAACGTCCTGACTTTC
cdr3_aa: CASSLVAGEGAGANVLTF

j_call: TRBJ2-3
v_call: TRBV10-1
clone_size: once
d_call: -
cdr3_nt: TGCGCCAGCAGTGAGTGGCTAACAGATACGCAGTATTTT
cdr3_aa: CASSEWLTDTQYF

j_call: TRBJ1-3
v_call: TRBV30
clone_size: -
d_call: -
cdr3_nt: TGTGCCTGGAGTGTACTACAGAACACCATATATTTT
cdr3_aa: CAWSVLQNTIYF

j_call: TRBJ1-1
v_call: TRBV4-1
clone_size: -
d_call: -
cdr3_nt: TGCGCCAGCAGCCAAGTTGGGTCGGTGGCGGAAGCTTTCTTT
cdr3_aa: CASSQVGSVAEAFF

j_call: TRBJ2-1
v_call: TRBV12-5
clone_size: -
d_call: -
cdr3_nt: TGTGCTAGTGGCCGAACAGGGAGCTCCTACAATGAGCAGTTCTTC
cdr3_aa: CASGRTGSSYNEQFF

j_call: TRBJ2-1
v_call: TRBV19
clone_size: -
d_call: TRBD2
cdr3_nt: TGTGCCAGTATCGGGACTAGGGGGGCTGGGGAGCAGTTCTTC
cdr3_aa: CASIGTRGAGEQFF

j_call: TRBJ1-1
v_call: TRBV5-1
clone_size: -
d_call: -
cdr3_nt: TGCGCCAGCAGCTTGGGACGGGCTGAGCAGGTCTTT
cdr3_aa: CASSLGRAEQVF

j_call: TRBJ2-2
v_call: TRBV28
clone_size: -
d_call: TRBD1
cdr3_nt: TGTGCCAGCACACCGACAGGGGCGATCACCGGGGAGCTGTTTTTT
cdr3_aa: CASTPTGAITGELFF

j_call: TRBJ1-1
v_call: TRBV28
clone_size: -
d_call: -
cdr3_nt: TGTGCCAGCAGTTCTCCACAGGGAATTGGGAGCGTGGCTTTCTTT
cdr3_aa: CASSSPQGIGSVAFF

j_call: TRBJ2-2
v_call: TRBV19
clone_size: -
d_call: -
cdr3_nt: TGTGCCAGTAGTTTGGCCCAATCTAACGGGGAGCTGTTTTTT
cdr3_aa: CASSLAQSNGELFF

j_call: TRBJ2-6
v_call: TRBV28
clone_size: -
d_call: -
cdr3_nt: TGTGCCAGCAGTAAAGGGTTACAGAAATCTGGGGCCAACGTCCTGACTTTC
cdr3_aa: CASSKGLQKSGANVLTF

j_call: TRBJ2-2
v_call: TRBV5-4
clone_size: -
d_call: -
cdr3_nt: TGTGCCAGCAGTCCAGGGGCCTTAGGGGACACCGGGGAGCTGTTTTTT
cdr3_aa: CASSPGALGDTGELFF